Each of the 7 T cell receptor beta chains below was sequenced from the same sample in a study of blood T cells in healthy people across ages. A second PCR of about 7 to 12 cycles used a sample-barcoded 5' primer and a J-beta primer mix. MiXCR, run by TCRdb on the 5' RACE reads, gives a single entry per CDR3 protein. The sample includes some 1.5 million distinct CDR3 sequences, approximately 43% of them seen just once. The sequenced sample was blood. Receptors were obtained from a woman younger than 35 in good health.

In this sample, this clonotype turned up a few times. The chain employs TRBV7-9 and TRBJ2-3; possible D gene TRBD1, 6 bases. V was shortened by 5 bases and J by 9 bases, with 12 bases between the two germline ends. CDR3 size: 12 residues. Germline V gene sequence: CDR1 SEHNR, CDR2 FQNEAQ (reference sequence). The CDR3 region is CASSPTGYTQYF. DNA of the CDR3: TGTGCCAGCAGCCCCACAGGGTACACGCAGTATTTT.

This clonotype appeared a few times. This chain's CDR3 is CSASRTGPRYGYTF. The CDR3 DNA is TGCAGTGCTAGTCGGACAGGCCCGCGCTATGGCTACACCTTC. The rearrangement links TRBV20-1 to TRBJ1-2; TRBD1 matches 7 bases. The CDR3 consists of 14 residues. The junction had 8 bases not matched to a gene; V was cut back by 3 bases and J by 4 bases. Germline loops: CDR1 DFQATT, CDR2 SNEGSKA (reference sequence).

J is TRBJ2-3 and V is TRBV7-8; D is unresolved. The germline V gene encodes CDR1 SGHVS and CDR2 FQNEAQ. The CDR3 length is 14 residues. Trimming took 5 bases from V and 8 from J, leaving 17 bases between them. Here the CDR3 reads CASSPNGRSGTQYF. The CDR3 nucleotides are TGTGCCAGCAGCCCCAACGGAAGGTCCGGTACGCAGTATTTT.

The CDR3, as DNA: TGTGCCAGCAGCCCCCAGGGACAGGGAGGAGGGAATACGCAGTATTTT. Protein: CASSPQGQGGGNTQYF. The chain joins TRBV7-9 to TRBJ2-3; 9 bases are shared with TRBD1. The junction had 13 bases not matched to a gene; V was cut back by 5 bases and J by 7 bases. The CDR3 covers 16 residues. The V gene's germline CDR1 is SEHNR and CDR2 FQNEAQ (reference sequence). Filled out from reference TRBV7-9 and TRBJ2-3, the complete variable domain reads DTGVSQNPRHKITKRGQNVTFRCDPISEHNRLYWYRQTLGQGPEFLTYFQNEAQLEKSRLLSDRFSAERPKGSFSTLEIQRTEQGDSAMYLCASSPQGQGGGNTQYFGPGTRLTVL.

The chain recombines TRBV11-2 with TRBJ1-4; D gene ambiguous. The germline V and J ends were trimmed by 5 bases and 3 bases, with 19 bases remaining between them. This CDR3 spans 17 amino acids. Per germline, CDR1 SGHAT and CDR2 FQNNGV. Here the CDR3 reads CASSLREGLVANEKLFF. CDR3 nucleotide sequence: TGTGCCAGCAGCCTCCGTGAAGGCCTCGTGGCTAATGAAAAACTGTTTTTT.

The gene calls are TRBV29-1 and TRBJ2-1, with 9 bases that match TRBD2. V gave up 6 bases and J gave up 5 bases; unmatched junction bases: 5. The CDR3 has 13 amino acids. CDR1 is SQVTM, CDR2 ANQGSEA, per germline. CDR3 sequence reads: CSVLAGMNNEQFF. The CDR3 region has the DNA TGCAGCGTGCTAGCGGGGATGAACAATGAGCAGTTCTTC.

The chain recombines TRBV7-9 with TRBJ2-7, with D possibly TRBD2 on 5 matching bases. V was trimmed by 0 bases and J by 5 bases, leaving 14 bases between them. In germline, CDR1 is SEHNR, CDR2 FQNEAQ (reference sequence). The CDR3 has 15 amino acids. The CDR3 spells CASSLALGVSNEQYF. The CDR3 DNA reads as TGTGCCAGCAGCTTAGCGCTCGGGGTAAGCAACGAGCAGTACTTC.